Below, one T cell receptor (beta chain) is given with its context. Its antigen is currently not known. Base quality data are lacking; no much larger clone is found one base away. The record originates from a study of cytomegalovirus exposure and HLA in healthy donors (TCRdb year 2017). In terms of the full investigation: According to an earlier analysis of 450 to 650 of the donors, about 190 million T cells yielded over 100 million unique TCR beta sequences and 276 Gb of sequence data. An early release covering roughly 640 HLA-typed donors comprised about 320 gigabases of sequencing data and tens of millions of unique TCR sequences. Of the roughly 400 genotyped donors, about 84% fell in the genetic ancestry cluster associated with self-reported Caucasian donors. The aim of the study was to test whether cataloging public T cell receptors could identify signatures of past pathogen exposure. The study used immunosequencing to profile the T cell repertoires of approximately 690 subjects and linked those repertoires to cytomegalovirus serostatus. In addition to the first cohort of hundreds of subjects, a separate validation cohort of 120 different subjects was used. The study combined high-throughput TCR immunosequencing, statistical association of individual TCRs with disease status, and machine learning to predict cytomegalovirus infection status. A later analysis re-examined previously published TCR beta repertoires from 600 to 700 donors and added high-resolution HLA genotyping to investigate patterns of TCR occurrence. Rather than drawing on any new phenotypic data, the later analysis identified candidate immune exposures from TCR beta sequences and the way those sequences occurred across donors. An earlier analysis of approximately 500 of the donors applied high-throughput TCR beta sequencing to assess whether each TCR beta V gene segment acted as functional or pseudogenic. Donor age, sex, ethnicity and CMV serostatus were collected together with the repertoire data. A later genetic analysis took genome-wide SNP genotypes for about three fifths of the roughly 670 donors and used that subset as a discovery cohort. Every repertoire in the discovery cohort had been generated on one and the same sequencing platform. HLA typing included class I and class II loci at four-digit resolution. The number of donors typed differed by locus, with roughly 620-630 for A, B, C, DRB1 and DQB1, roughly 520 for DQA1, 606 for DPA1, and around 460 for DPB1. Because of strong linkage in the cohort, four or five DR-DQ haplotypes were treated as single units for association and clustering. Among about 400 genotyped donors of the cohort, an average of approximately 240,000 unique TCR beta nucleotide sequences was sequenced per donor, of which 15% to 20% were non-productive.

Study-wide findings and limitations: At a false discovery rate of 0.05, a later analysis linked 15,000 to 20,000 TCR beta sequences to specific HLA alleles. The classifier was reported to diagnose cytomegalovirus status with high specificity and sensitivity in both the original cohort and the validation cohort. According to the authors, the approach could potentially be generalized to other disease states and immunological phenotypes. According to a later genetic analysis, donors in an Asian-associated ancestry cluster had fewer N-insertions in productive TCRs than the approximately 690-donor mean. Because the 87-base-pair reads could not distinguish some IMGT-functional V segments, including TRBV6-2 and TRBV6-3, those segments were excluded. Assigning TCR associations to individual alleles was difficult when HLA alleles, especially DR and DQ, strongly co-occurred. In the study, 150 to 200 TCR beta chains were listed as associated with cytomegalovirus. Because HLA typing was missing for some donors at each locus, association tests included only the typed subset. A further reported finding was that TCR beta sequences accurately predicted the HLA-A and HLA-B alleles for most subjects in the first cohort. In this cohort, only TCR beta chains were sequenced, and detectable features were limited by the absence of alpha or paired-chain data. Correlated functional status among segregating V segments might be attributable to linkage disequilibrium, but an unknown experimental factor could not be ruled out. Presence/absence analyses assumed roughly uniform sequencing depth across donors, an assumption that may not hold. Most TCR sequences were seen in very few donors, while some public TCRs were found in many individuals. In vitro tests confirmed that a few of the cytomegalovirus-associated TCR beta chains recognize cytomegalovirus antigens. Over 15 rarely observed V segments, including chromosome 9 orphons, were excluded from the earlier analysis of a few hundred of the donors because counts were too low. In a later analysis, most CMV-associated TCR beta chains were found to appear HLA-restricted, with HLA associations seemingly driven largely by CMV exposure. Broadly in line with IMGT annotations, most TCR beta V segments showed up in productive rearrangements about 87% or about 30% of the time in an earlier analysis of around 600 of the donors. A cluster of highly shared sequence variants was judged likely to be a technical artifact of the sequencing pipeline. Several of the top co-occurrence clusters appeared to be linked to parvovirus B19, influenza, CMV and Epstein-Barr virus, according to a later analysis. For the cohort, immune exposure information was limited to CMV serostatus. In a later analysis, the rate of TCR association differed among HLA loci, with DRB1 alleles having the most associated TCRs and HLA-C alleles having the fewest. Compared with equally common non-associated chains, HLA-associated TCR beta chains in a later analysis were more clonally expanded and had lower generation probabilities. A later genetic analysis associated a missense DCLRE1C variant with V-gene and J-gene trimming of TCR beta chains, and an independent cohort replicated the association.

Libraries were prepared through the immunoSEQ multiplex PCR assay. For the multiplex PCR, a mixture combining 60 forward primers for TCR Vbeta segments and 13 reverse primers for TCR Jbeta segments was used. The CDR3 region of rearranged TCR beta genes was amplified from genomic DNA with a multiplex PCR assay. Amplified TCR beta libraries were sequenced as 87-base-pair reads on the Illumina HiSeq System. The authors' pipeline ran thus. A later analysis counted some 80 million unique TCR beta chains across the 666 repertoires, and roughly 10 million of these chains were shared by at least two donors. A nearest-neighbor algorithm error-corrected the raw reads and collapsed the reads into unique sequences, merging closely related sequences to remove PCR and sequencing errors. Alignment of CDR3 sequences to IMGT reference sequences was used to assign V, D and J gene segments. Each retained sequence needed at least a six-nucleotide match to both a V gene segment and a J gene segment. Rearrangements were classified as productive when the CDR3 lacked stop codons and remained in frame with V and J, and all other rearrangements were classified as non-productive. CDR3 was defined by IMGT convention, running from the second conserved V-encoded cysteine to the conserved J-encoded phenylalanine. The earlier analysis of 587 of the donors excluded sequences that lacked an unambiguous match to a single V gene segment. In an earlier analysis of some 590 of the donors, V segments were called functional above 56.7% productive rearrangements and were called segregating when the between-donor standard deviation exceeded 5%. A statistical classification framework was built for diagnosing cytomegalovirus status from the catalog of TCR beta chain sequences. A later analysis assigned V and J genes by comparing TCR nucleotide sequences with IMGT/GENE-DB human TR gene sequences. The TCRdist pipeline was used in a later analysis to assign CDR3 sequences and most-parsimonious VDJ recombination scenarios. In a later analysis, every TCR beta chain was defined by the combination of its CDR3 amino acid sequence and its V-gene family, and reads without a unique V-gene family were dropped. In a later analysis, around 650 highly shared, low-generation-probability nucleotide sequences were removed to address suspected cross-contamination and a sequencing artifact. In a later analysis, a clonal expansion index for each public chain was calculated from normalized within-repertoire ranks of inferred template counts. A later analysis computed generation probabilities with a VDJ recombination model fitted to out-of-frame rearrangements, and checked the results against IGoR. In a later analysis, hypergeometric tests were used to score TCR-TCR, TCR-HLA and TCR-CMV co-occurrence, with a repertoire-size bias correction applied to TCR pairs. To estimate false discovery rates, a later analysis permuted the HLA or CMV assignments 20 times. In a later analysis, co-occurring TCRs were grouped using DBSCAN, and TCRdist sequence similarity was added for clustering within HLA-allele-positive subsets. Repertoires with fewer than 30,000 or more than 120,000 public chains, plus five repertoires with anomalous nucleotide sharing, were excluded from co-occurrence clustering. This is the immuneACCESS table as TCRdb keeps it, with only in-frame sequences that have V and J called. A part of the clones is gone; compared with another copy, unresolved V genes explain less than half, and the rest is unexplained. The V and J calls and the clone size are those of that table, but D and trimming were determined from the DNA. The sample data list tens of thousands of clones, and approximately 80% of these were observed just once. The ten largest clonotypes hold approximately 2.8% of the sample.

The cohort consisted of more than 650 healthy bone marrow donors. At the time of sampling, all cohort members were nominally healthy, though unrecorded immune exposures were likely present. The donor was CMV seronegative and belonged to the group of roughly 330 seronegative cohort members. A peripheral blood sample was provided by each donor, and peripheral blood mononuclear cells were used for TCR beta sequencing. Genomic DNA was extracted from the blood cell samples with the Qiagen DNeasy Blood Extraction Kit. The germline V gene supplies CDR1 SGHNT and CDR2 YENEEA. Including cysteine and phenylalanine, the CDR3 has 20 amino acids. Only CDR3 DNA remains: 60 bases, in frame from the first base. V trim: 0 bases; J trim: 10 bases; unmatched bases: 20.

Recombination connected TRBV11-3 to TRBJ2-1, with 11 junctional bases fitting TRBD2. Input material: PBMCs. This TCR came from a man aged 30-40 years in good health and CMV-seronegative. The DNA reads TGTGCCAGCAGCTTAGATCGGAGAGGCAGGGCCACTAGCGGGGGTTGGGAGCAGTTCTTC. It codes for CASSLDRRGRATSGGWEQFF.